This T cell receptor beta chain was recorded in a study of CD8+ T cells in alopecia areata. TCR sequencing used cDNA made by reverse transcription of extracted RNA. Method: immunoSEQ multiplex PCR; TCRdb's copy keeps in-frame clones and lacks some. Here the sample spans about 87,000 clones, around 71% being singletons. CDR3 size: 18 residues. From germline, CDR1 is SGHTA and CDR2 FQGNSA. V lost 1 base, J lost 2 bases, and 18 bases lay in between. The treatment denotes: oral pan-JAK inhibitor, 5-10 mg twice daily. Concerning this clone itself: No antigen is known for it.

Whole-study results and caveats: Many expanded lesional clones persisted in scalp and blood during tofacitinib.

Here the sequenced sample was CD8+ T cells sorted from blood, taken between weeks 43 and 45, from a patient treated with tofacitinib. The V gene is TRBV7-2, the J gene TRBJ1-5, with D possibly being TRBD1 (6 bases). The TCR sequence derives from a human donor with alopecia areata. CDR3 nucleotides: TGTGCCAGCAGCTTAGAGGGGCCAATGGGGGCCTGCAATCAGCCCCAGCATTTT. Translated, it gives CASSLEGPMGACNQPQHF. Full variable domain (remainder filled in from reference TRBV7-2 and TRBJ1-5): GAGVSQSPSNKVTEKGKDVELRCDPISGHTALYWYRQSLGQGLEFLIYFQGNSAPDKSGLPSDRFSAERTGGSVSTLTIQRTQQEDSAVYLCASSLEGPMGACNQPQHFGDGTRLSIL.